The 10 T cell receptor beta chains reported below all come from one sample, sequenced in a study of blood T cell repertoires in COVID-19. Sequenced by immunoSEQ multiplex PCR; TCRdb stores in-frame clones only, minus some. The data show 70,000 to 100,000 clones, almost 90% seen once. Sequencing used peripheral blood. Source of these receptors: a woman aged 80 or over with active or convalescent COVID-19.

The J gene is TRBJ2-3, the V gene TRBV27; TRBD2 matches at 10 bases. This CDR3 is 15 amino acids long. J gave up 0 bases and V 3 bases, and 0 bases lay outside the gene matches. Germline V gene sequence: CDR1 MNHEY, CDR2 SMNVEV (reference sequence). CDR3 nucleotide sequence: TGTGCCAGCAGTTTTAGCGGGAGGAGCACAGATACGCAGTATTTT. This translates into CASSFSGRSTDTQYF.

J is TRBJ1-5 and V is TRBV28; TRBD1 agrees at 8 bases. The junction had 7 bases not matched to a gene; V was cut back by 5 bases and J by 4 bases. The CDR3 sequence is 15 residues long. Looked up from germline, CDR1 is MDHEN and CDR2 is SYDVKM. CDR3 sequence: CASSPLDRANQPQHF. The CDR3 DNA is TGTGCCAGCAGTCCCCTGGACAGGGCGAATCAGCCCCAGCATTTT.

The chain joins TRBV2 to TRBJ1-1; TRBD1 agrees at 7 bases. Germline V gives CDR1 SNHLY, CDR2 FYNNEI. V lost 6 bases to trimming and J lost 5 bases; unmatched junction nucleotides: 9. The length of the CDR3 is 14 residues. The CDR3 is CASSRGGLGTEAFF. The CDR3 DNA reads as TGTGCCAGCAGCAGAGGGGGCCTCGGGACTGAAGCTTTCTTT.

V gene TRBV30 combines with J gene TRBJ2-4, with TRBD2 matching 9 bases. CDR1 and CDR2 (germline): GTSNPN, SVGIG (reference sequence). The CDR3 sequence is 14 residues long. V lost 3 bases, J lost 3 bases, and 3 bases stayed unmatched. The CDR3 is CAWSQREVKNIQYF. The CDR3 region has the DNA TGTGCCTGGAGCCAGCGGGAGGTCAAAAACATTCAGTACTTC.

The count of this clone is one. This chain joins TRBV2 and TRBJ1-3; maybe TRBD1 (5 bases). V lost 7 bases and J 4 bases, leaving 11 bases between the germline ends. The CDR3 covers 13 residues. CDR1 is SNHLY, CDR2 FYNNEI, per germline. The CDR3 DNA sequence: TGTGCCAGCACCGAGACAGCAGGAAACACCATATATTTT. Protein: CASTETAGNTIYF. Drawing the rest from reference TRBV2 and TRBJ1-3, the complete variable domain is EPEVTQTPSHQVTQMGQEVILRCVPISNHLYFYWYRQILGQKVEFLVSFYNNEISEKSEIFDDQFSVERPDGSNFTLKIRSTKLEDSAMYFCASTETAGNTIYFGEGSWLTVV.

The chain is built from TRBV18 and TRBJ1-1; D is ambiguous. The CDR3 is made up of 13 amino acids. V lost 3 bases and J lost 1, with 6 bases in between. CDR1 and CDR2 (germline): KGHSH, LQKENI. DNA of the CDR3: TGTGCCAGCTCACCCATACAGAACACTGAAGCTTTCTTT. Its protein product is CASSPIQNTEAFF.

This clone was picked up one time. The gene calls are TRBV19 and TRBJ2-5; TRBD1 is a possible D gene (6 bases). Germline V gives CDR1 LNHDA, CDR2 SQIVND (reference sequence). The CDR3 runs 15 residues. V was shortened by 1 base and J by 4 bases, with 13 bases between the two germline ends. CDR3 region: CASSIGTATGETQYF. The CDR3 DNA reads as TGTGCCAGTAGTATAGGGACAGCCACGGGAGAGACCCAGTACTTC.

V and J are TRBV19 and TRBJ1-2; D unresolved. The CDR3 totals 14 residues. V shed 2 bases and J shed 1 base, with 8 bases lying between them. The germline CDR1 and CDR2 sequences are LNHDA and SQIVND (reference sequence). This CDR3 reads CASSIPRLNYGYTF. The DNA of the CDR3 is TGTGCCAGTAGTATACCACGACTTAACTATGGCTACACCTTC.

This chain uses TRBV9 with TRBJ2-1; 8 nucleotides line up with TRBD2. The CDR3 totals 16 residues. Trimming at V came to 4 bases and at J to 7 bases, leaving 13 bases not matched to a gene. CDR1 and CDR2 from the germline V gene are SGDLS and YYNGEE. The CDR3 protein is CASSPSGGGSLNEQFF. The CDR3 bases are TGTGCCAGCAGCCCCAGCGGGGGCGGGAGCCTAAATGAGCAGTTCTTC.

The chain joins TRBV7-2 to TRBJ1-4; tentatively, D is TRBD1 (6 bases). CDR1 SGHTA and CDR2 FQGNSA come from the germline V gene. The CDR3 consists of 15 residues. Trimming removed 4 bases from V and 8 bases from J, with 17 bases in between. In DNA form, the CDR3 reads TGTGCCAGCAGCTCACAGGGCAGTATAGGGGAAAAACTGTTTTTT. This translates into CASSSQGSIGEKLFF.